This TCR beta chain was captured by sequencing in a study of T cell responses to AZD1222 COVID-19 vaccine (dated by TCRdb to the early 2020s). In the study overall: TCR sequencing covered 233 trial participants: about 210 given two doses of AZD1222 and 26 given two doses of MenACWY control vaccine. Trial participants were enrolled into age subgroups of 18-55, 56-69 and 70-plus years, which contained approximately 150, 30 and 60 TCR-sequenced participants, respectively.

Taken with the paper, the label for time point translates to: about 28 days (+/-7) after the second vaccine dose. AZD1222 recipients given second doses at about 4 weeks or at about 12 weeks were pooled, since spike-specific TCR depth and breadth were not found to differ between the two schedules. Vaccinee samples came from UK trials COV001 and COV002, including a single-blind randomized controlled phase 2/3 trial of AZD1222 (ChAdOx1 nCoV-19) in healthy adults. Trial participant PBMC samples were collected at day 0 and day 28 after the second dose for TCRbeta chain sequencing. The CDR3 regions of human TCRbeta chains were analyzed by immunosequencing. In the authors' own workflow: Repertoire TCRs were checked for matches against a reference library of SARS-CoV-2-specific TCRs that had been generated using the MIRA antigen-specificity platform. Breadth was defined as the fraction of unique TCRs that were SARS-CoV-2-associated, and depth was defined as the fraction of total T cells that were SARS-CoV-2-associated. Using the MIRA data, each spike-specific TCR was assigned both to the spike region to which the TCR was reactive and to a CD4 or CD8 class. Log10-transformed breadth and depth values were compared by one-way ANOVA with Sidak's multiple comparisons tests. TCRdb obtained this table from immuneACCESS and retained in-frame rearrangements with V and J assigned. These tables miss some clones; where compared with another copy, unresolved V genes account for less than half of the shortfall, and the remainder is unexplained. The V and J calls and the clone size are those of that table, but D and trimming were determined from the DNA. Counted in this sample were 50,000 to 65,000 clones; 81% of them appeared once. Of the sample, roughly 27% falls within the top ten clones.

Concerning this clone itself: Its antigen specificity is not known. No base-level quality is on record; no much larger clone is a single base apart.

Beyond this particular receptor, the publication reports: A significant rise in spike-specific TCR breadth and depth was observed after two AZD1222 doses relative to day 0 and relative to MenACWY recipients. Most participants were white British and females outnumbered males, and the authors suggested that clonal diversity may have been underestimated. Only five to seven AZD1222 recipients were SARS-CoV-2 seropositive at baseline, limiting conclusions about previously exposed vaccinees. No day 14 peak-response samples were available, so repertoires were characterized only after the peak T cell response. The vaccine-associated CD4 TCRs covered the entire spike protein, and the dominant responses fell in regions 160-218 and 743-854. The 56-69-year group was small, and its depth increase did not reach significance, likely because of low power. Nearly half of unique spike-specific TCRs reportedly recognized epitopes outside regions mutated in the B.1.351 and B.1.1.7 variants.

Sequences MDHEN (CDR1) and SYDVKM (CDR2) are obtained from the germline V gene. Trimming takes 4 bases off V and 0 bases off J; junction bases not matched to a gene: 10. The CDR3 numbers 19 residues from cysteine through phenylalanine. Here the CDR3 DNA is all that survives: 57 bases in frame from base 1. The starting material was peripheral blood, obtained 28 days after the second AZD1222 dose. The sequence joins TRBV28 to TRBJ2-6; a stretch of 9 junction bases matches TRBD2. This clonotype originated in an adult who received the AZD1222 COVID-19 vaccine. Here is the DNA: TGTGCCAGCAGTTCTTACCGGGCGGGAGGGGACTCTGGGGCCAACGTCCTGACTTTC. This gives the protein CASSSYRAGGDSGANVLTF.